The clone carrying this T cell receptor beta chain was observed many times. Its antigen is not identified. Indicated time point: newly diagnosed GD, antithyroid drugs for less than 3 months. RNA isolated from PBMCs was used to make the TCR library. iRepertoire HTBI primers and Arm-PCR of CDR3 regions built TCR beta libraries. In the source study's methods: Sequenced samples collectively carried roughly 63 TRBV and around 15 TRBJ segments. TCRdb re-called the multiplex PCR reads through MiXCR, storing one row per CDR3 protein. The V and J calls, along with clone size, are taken from TCRdb and not from the paper's own processing. The data show roughly 350,000 distinct CDR3 sequences, 16% seen once. Trimming at V came to 6 bases and at J to 3 bases, leaving 6 bases not matched to a gene. CDR1 MDHEN and CDR2 SYDVKM come from the germline V gene. CDR3 length: 14 amino acids. These data are taken from a study of regulatory T cells in long-lasting Graves disease.

Overall study findings and caveats: Persistent disease preferred TRBV28, TRBJ1-2 and TRBJ2-5; new disease, TRBV20-1 and TRBJ2-1.

The same data also contributed to another study, on T cells in Graves' hyperthyroidism and ophthalmopathy. From that study: Model output signaled ophthalmopathy a median 6.5 months ahead of onset.

The chain uses TRBV28 and TRBJ2-7, with 9 bases fitting TRBD2. This TCR came from a man aged 40-55 years with Graves disease. The specimen was peripheral blood mononuclear cells (PBMCs), collected at new diagnosis, from a patient treated with antithyroid drugs. Here the CDR3 reads CASRVAGAFYEQYF. For the CDR3, the DNA is TGTGCCAGCAGAGTAGCGGGGGCTTTCTACGAGCAGTACTTC. Full variable domain (remainder filled in from reference TRBV28 and TRBJ2-7): DVKVTQSSRYLVKRTGEKVFLECVQDMDHENMFWYRQDPGLGLRLIYFSYDVKMKEKGDIPEGYSVSREKKERFSLILESASTNQTSMYLCASRVAGAFYEQYFGPGTRLTVT.